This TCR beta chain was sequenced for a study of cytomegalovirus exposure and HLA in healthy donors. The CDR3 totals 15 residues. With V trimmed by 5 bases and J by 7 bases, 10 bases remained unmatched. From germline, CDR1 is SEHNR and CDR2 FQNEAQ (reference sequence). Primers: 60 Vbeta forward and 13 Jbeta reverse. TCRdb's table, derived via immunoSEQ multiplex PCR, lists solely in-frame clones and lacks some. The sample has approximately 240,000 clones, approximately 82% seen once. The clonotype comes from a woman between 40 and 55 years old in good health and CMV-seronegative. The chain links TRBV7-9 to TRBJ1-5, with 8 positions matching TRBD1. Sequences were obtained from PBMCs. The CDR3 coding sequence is TGTGCCAGCAGCCCCGGACAGGGAAGAACCCAGCCCCAGCATTTT. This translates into CASSPGQGRTQPQHF.